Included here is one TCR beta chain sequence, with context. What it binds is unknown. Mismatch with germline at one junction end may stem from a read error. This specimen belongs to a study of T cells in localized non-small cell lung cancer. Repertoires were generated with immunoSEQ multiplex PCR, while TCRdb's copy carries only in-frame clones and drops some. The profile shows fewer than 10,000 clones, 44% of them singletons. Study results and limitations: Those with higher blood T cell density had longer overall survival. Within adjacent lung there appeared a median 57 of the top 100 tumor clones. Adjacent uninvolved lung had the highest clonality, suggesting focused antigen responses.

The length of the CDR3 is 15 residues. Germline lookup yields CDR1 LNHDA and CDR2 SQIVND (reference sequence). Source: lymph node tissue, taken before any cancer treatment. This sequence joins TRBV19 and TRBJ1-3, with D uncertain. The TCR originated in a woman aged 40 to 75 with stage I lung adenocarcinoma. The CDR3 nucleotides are TGTGCCAGTAGCCTAGACGGTAGCTCTGGAAATACCATATATTTT. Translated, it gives CASSLDGSSGNTIYF.